A single T cell receptor beta chain is shown here with its context. This entry is derived from a study of blood T cell repertoires in COVID-19. The table came from immunoSEQ multiplex PCR; TCRdb's copy has only in-frame clones and leaves some out. Among roughly 70,000 clones listed, 86% were seen once. This CDR3 spans 16 amino acids. Germline CDR1 reads MNHEY; CDR2 reads SMNVEV (reference sequence). Trimming took 2 bases from V and 2 from J; bases not matched to a gene: 9. Sample: peripheral blood. V and J are TRBV27 and TRBJ2-7, with TRBD2 matching 7 bases. This sequence was found in a man aged 50 or older with active COVID-19. CDR3 bases: TGTGCCAGCAGTTTAAAGGGGAGGGCAGGGACCTACGAGCAGTACTTC. Translation gives CASSLKGRAGTYEQYF.